The 20 T cell receptor beta chains below were found in one sample sequenced in a study of response to subunit inactivated influenza vaccine. TCRdb re-analysed the RT-PCR reads in MiXCR, keeping a single row per CDR3 protein. This repertoire shows hundreds of thousands of distinct CDR3 sequences, about a sixth found once; its top ten account for roughly 10%. Here the sequenced sample was PBMCs from blood, taken roughly 12 days after vaccination. The receptors were sampled from a man between 45 and 60 years old who received an inactivated influenza vaccine.

This rearrangement joins TRBV12-3 or TRBV12-4 to TRBJ1-1, with 7 bases aligning to TRBD1. CDR3 length: 14 amino acids. V gave up 4 bases and J gave up 3 bases; unmatched junction bases: 5. In nucleotides, the CDR3 is TGTGCCAGCAGTTACACAGGGGAGCACACTGAAGCTTTCTTT. Its translation: CASSYTGEHTEAFF.

This chain connects TRBV20-1 to TRBJ2-1, with D possibly being TRBD2 (5 bases). Per germline, CDR1 DFQATT and CDR2 SNEGSKA (reference sequence). V dropped 0 bases and J dropped 3 bases, with 9 bases sitting between them. The CDR3 loop spans 14 amino acids. CDR3 coding DNA: TGCAGTGCTAGAGATCCCGGGGACTACAATGAGCAGTTCTTC. The encoded protein is CSARDPGDYNEQFF.

Only a few counts were recorded for this clonotype. CDR3 bases: TGTGCCAGCAGTGACTCAAGGGAGGGTGAAAAACTGTTTTTT. Translated: CASSDSREGEKLFF. The chain links TRBV25-1 to TRBJ1-4, with D unresolved. V was trimmed by 3 bases and J by 7 bases, leaving 12 bases between them. CDR1 MGHDK and CDR2 SYGVNS come from the germline V gene. The length of the CDR3 is 14 residues.

The chain is built from TRBV12-3 or TRBV12-4 and TRBJ1-1; 9 bases are shared with TRBD1. Losses at the gene ends were 5 bases for V and 10 bases for J; bases not matched to a gene: 8. This CDR3 spans 13 amino acids. The CDR3 loop is CASSRGQGLTAFF. The DNA for the CDR3 is TGTGCCAGCAGTCGGGGACAGGGTTTAACAGCTTTCTTT.

This clonotype was detected only a few times. J is TRBJ2-1 and V is TRBV11-2; no definite D call. Germline assignment: CDR1 SGHAT and CDR2 FQNNGV. V lost 2 bases and J lost 16, with 12 bases in between. The CDR3 loop spans 11 amino acids. The CDR3 nucleotides are TGTGCCAGCAGCTTACAAGAGAAAGGATTCTTC. It encodes CASSLQEKGFF.

This clonotype was seen a few times. The chain carries TRBV6-1 and TRBJ2-1; 7 bases align to TRBD2. Looked up from germline, CDR1 is MNHNS and CDR2 is SASEGT. Trimming at V came to 5 bases and at J to 4 bases, leaving 5 bases not matched to a gene. The CDR3 has 14 amino acids. CDR3 sequence: CASSPSGNYNEQFF. CDR3 sequence (DNA): TGTGCCAGCAGTCCCAGCGGGAATTACAATGAGCAGTTCTTC.

This clonotype has only a few counts. This chain uses TRBV15 with TRBJ2-2; unclear D gene. Trimming shortened V by 3 bases and J by 0 bases, and 11 bases separated the two germline ends. The length of the CDR3 is 16 residues. Looked up from germline, CDR1 is LNHNV and CDR2 is YYDKDF (reference sequence). The CDR3 loop is CATSRGTMSNTGELFF. In DNA, the CDR3 is TGTGCCACCAGCAGGGGAACTATGTCGAACACCGGGGAGCTGTTTTTT.

The chain is built from TRBV29-1 and TRBJ2-2; either TRBD1 or TRBD2 may fit D (5 bases each). The CDR3 spans 17 residues. V was trimmed by 6 bases and J by 3 bases, leaving 23 bases between them. Germline CDR1 reads SQVTM; CDR2 reads ANQGSEA. This CDR3 is CSVLVGVGSYDTGELFF. CDR3 coding DNA: TGCAGCGTATTGGTGGGGGTGGGGAGTTATGACACCGGGGAGCTGTTTTTT.

The rearrangement links TRBV19 to TRBJ2-1, with TRBD2 as a possible D gene (5 bases). Germline V lookup: CDR1 LNHDA, CDR2 SQIVND (reference sequence). CDR3 length: 13 residues. The ends were cut back, 7 bases at V and 6 bases at J, with 13 bases in the middle. The CDR3 region is CASTGTSGNEQFF. The DNA of the CDR3 is TGTGCCAGTACGGGAACTTCAGGCAATGAGCAGTTCTTC.

J is TRBJ1-1 and V is TRBV29-1; no reliable D call. Germline CDR1 is SQVTM and CDR2 is ANQGSEA. V gave up 6 bases and J gave up 6 bases, with 23 bases separating them. The CDR3 loop spans 15 amino acids. The CDR3 nucleotides read TGCAGCGTGATACCTCCTAGAGAATTGTGGGCTGAAGCTTTCTTT. This sequence encodes CSVIPPRELWAEAFF.

In DNA form, the CDR3 reads TGTGCCAGCAGCGGATTGAGCGGGAGGGCCGGAGAGACCCAGTACTTC. As protein: CASSGLSGRAGETQYF. V gene TRBV7-9 combines with J gene TRBJ2-5; 10 bases align to TRBD2. The V gene end was trimmed by 5 bases and the J gene end by 4 bases; junction bases not matched to a gene: 10. The CDR3 sequence is 16 residues long. Looked up from germline, CDR1 is SEHNR and CDR2 is FQNEAQ (reference sequence).

In its sample, this clonotype was seen a few times. The gene calls are TRBV6-2 or TRBV6-3 and TRBJ2-2, with 11 bases matching TRBD1. Trimming cost V 2 bases and J 5 bases; bases outside gene matches: 10. This CDR3 region has 18 residues. Germline V gives CDR1 MNHEY, CDR2 SVGEGT. In DNA, the CDR3 is TGTGCCAGCAGTTACATGGGACAGGGGGGGAGATTAACCGGGGAGCTGTTTTTT. Protein sequence: CASSYMGQGGRLTGELFF.

The rearrangement uses TRBV7-2 and TRBJ2-1; unclear D gene. Per the germline V gene, CDR1 is SGHTA and CDR2 is FQGNSA. V lost 4 bases and J lost 4, with 20 bases in between. The CDR3 length is 17 residues. The CDR3 is CASSSRSSYFLYNEQFF. CDR3 nucleotide sequence: TGTGCCAGCAGCTCCAGGTCATCTTACTTCCTTTACAATGAGCAGTTCTTC. The full variable domain, in which reference TRBV7-2 and TRBJ2-1 provide the parts outside the CDR3, is GAGVSQSPSNKVTEKGKDVELRCDPISGHTALYWYRQSLGQGLEFLIYFQGNSAPDKSGLPSDRFSAERTGGSVSTLTIQRTQQEDSAVYLCASSSRSSYFLYNEQFFGPGTRLTVL.

In its sample, this clonotype was seen a few times. The J gene is TRBJ2-3, the V gene TRBV7-2; weak D call: TRBD1 (6 bases). This CDR3 contains 14 residues. Germline loops: CDR1 SGHTA, CDR2 FQGNSA. V gave up 3 bases and J gave up 4 bases, with 11 bases separating them. The CDR3 protein is CASSFDWTADTQYF. Written as DNA, the CDR3 is TGTGCCAGCAGCTTTGACTGGACAGCAGATACGCAGTATTTT.

The chain links TRBV29-1 to TRBJ2-7; 8 nucleotides align to TRBD1. Germline V gene lookup returns CDR1 SQVTM and CDR2 ANQGSEA. The junction had 1 base not matched to a gene; V was cut back by 3 bases and J by 6 bases. This CDR3 is built from 11 residues. The CDR3 region has the DNA TGCAGCGTTGACGGACAGGGCGAGCAGTACTTC. Its translation is CSVDGQGEQYF.

This clonotype was detected a few times. V gene TRBV20-1 combines with J gene TRBJ2-1; 8 nucleotides line up with TRBD2. Germline V gives CDR1 DFQATT, CDR2 SNEGSKA (reference sequence). V lost 3 bases and J lost 0; bases outside the gene matches: 13. The CDR3 has 18 amino acids. The CDR3 spells CSARPLAGGPFSYNEQFF. CDR3 DNA sequence: TGCAGTGCTAGGCCCCTAGCGGGCGGGCCCTTCTCCTACAATGAGCAGTTCTTC.

The V gene is TRBV5-6, the J gene TRBJ2-7, with 7 bases lining up with TRBD1. The CDR3 length is 14 residues. From germline, CDR1 is SGHDT and CDR2 YYEEEE. Trimming took 4 bases from V and 4 from J; bases not matched to a gene: 8. The CDR3 is CASSPWTGEYEQYF. The CDR3 region has the DNA TGTGCCAGCAGCCCTTGGACAGGCGAGTACGAGCAGTACTTC.

The rearrangement uses TRBV12-3 or TRBV12-4 and TRBJ2-2; D uncertain. The CDR3 extends over 13 amino acids. Trimming removed 3 bases at V and 4 bases at J, with 6 bases between. The CDR3 is CASSLKPTGELFF. CDR3 in DNA: TGTGCCAGCAGTTTGAAGCCCACCGGGGAGCTGTTTTTT.

In its sample, this clonotype was seen a few times. The V and J genes are TRBV20-1 and TRBJ2-1, with 10 bases fitting TRBD2. This CDR3 region has 18 residues. V was clipped by 5 bases and J by 5 bases; unmatched bases: 18. CDR1 DFQATT and CDR2 SNEGSKA come from the germline V gene (reference sequence). DNA for the CDR3: TGCAGTGCTGCACGTGGTAGCGGGAGGCCCCTTCAACACAATGAGCAGTTCTTC. This sequence encodes CSAARGSGRPLQHNEQFF.

This clonotype has only a few counts. CDR3 nucleotides: TGCAGCGTTGATGGGGCCGGGGCCAACGTCCTGACTTTC. This gives the protein CSVDGAGANVLTF. The J gene is TRBJ2-6, the V gene TRBV29-1, with D tentatively TRBD1 (5 bases). Germline V lookup: CDR1 SQVTM, CDR2 ANQGSEA. This CDR3 is built from 13 residues. Trimming took off 3 bases at V and 4 bases at J, with 7 bases between the two ends.